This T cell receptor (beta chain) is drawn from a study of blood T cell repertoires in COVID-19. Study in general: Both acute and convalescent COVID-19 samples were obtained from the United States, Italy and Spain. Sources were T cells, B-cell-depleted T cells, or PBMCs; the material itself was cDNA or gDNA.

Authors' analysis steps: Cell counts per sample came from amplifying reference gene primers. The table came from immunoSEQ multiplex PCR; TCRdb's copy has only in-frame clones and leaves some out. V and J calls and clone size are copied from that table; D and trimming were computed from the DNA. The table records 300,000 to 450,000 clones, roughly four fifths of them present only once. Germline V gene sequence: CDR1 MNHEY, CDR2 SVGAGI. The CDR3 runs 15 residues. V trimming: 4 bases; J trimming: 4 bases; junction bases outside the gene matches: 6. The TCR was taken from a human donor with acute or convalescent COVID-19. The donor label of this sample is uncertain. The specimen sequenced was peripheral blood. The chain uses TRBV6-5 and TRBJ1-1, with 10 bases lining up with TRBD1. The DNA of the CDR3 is TGTGCCAGCAGTTGGGGGACAGGGGCGAGCACTGAAGCTTTCTTT. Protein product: CASSWGTGASTEAFF.